A single TCR beta chain is shown here with its context. Its recognized antigen is unknown. Base-call qualities are not available, and no considerably larger clone is one nucleotide away. The source of the sample is a study of Ad26.COV2.S vaccination and SARS-CoV-2 variants (dated by TCRdb to the early 2020s). General notes on the study: Donors in the vaccine arm were drawn from COV1001, a multicentre, randomized, double-blind, placebo-controlled phase I-IIa trial testing Ad26.COV2.S in healthy adults. Dosing of Ad26.COV2.S was intramuscular, at either 5x10^10 or 1x10^11 viral particles, delivered as one shot or as two shots spaced 56 days apart. Blinding of investigators to trial group allocation was maintained during experiments and outcome assessment. The TCR-sequenced set comprised approximately 32 samples: approximately 19 Ad26.COV2.S vaccine recipients, 5 placebo recipients and 8 SARS-CoV-2 convalescent individuals. Trial participants were randomized into five groups of five: low-dose or high-dose Ad26.COV2.S given once or twice, or placebo on both occasions. TCRbeta repertoire sequencing served as the tool for gauging how specific and how broad the SARS-CoV-2-reactive T cell receptors were following Ad26.COV2.S vaccination.

What the study reported, not specific to this receptor: The study was not powered to compare responses between vaccine doses or regimens. After vaccination, spike-specific CD8+ and CD4+ T cell responses were reported to show substantial breadth. It was noted by the authors that total T cell responses may have been underestimated by the TCR breadth and depth analyses. Non-spike TCR breadth was comparable between vaccine and placebo recipients, consistent with the vaccine containing only spike. Ad26.COV2.S recipients had higher spike-specific TCR breadth than placebo recipients (P = 0.0014).

The V end gives up 5 bases and the J end 4 bases, leaving 9 bases in the junction not matched to a gene. The CDR3 measures 16 amino acids from cysteine to phenylalanine. Only CDR3 DNA is held: 48 bases, read in frame from base 1. CDR1 and CDR2, per the germline V gene (reference sequence), are SEHNR and FQNEAQ. The label giving this sample's treatment or condition can be read as: some 19 received Ad26.COV2.S at low or high dose, single or two shots; about five received placebo; per-sample allocation not given. Repertoires of vaccine and placebo recipients were sequenced from samples taken on day 63 after the first injection. In Cohort 1b, more than 20 adults aged 18-55 years were enrolled at a single site in Boston, USA, between 29 July and 7 August 2020. Ad26.COV2.S consisted of a replication-incompetent adenovirus type 26 vector by which a prefusion-stabilized SARS-CoV-2 spike protein from the original Wuhan strain was expressed.

TCRbeta CDR3 regions were sequenced with the immunoSEQ Assay. After extraction, genomic DNA underwent amplification by bias-controlled multiplex PCR, followed by high-throughput sequencing. Per the authors' processing: Collapsing and filtering of sequences were performed to quantify the absolute abundance of each unique TCRbeta CDR3 region. T cell fraction was estimated by normalizing TCRbeta template counts to usable DNA, with usable DNA measured through amplification of reference genes found in all nucleated cells. Repertoire TCRs were annotated as SARS-CoV-2-specific by exact matching of V gene, CDR3 amino acid sequence and J gene to a known reactive TCR set. The reference SARS-CoV-2 TCR set came from MIRA and was filtered for enrichment in COVID-19-positive ImmuneCODE repertoires, removing public or cross-reactive TCRs. Using the MIRA antigens, annotated TCRs were further analysed by specific ORF or by position within an ORF. Depth was the summed frequency of annotated unique rearrangements, while breadth was defined as annotated unique rearrangements over total unique productive rearrangements. Two-sided Wilcoxon rank-sum tests were applied when comparing TCR breadth between groups. TCRdb re-hosts the immuneACCESS table, in-frame sequences only. Its copies lack some clones; in the studies checked, an unresolved V gene accounts for under half of them, and the cause for the rest is not known. For V, J and clone size, that table is used; D and trimming come from the DNA. Here the sample has approximately 350,000 clones; roughly 84% occur a single time. Of the sample, roughly 3.6% is held by the ten largest clones.

The sequence links TRBV7-9 to TRBJ2-7; 12 bases in the junction line up with TRBD2. This TCR derives from a person aged 18-65 years who received the Ad26.COV2.S COVID-19 vaccine or a placebo. Sequencing used peripheral blood, obtained in a trial of Ad26.COV2.S vaccine versus placebo. CDR3 reads: CASSPLAGGPEYEQYF. The DNA sequence follows: TGTGCCAGCAGCCCTCTAGCGGGGGGGCCAGAGTACGAGCAGTACTTC.